These 27 T cell receptor beta chains were sequenced from one sample in a study of regulatory T cells in long-lasting Graves disease. Time point here: newly diagnosed GD, antithyroid drugs for less than 3 months. There was RNA extracted from PBMCs, and the TCR library was made from it. Libraries of TCR beta came from iRepertoire HTBI primers plus Arm-PCR of CDR3 regions. In TCRdb, the multiplex PCR reads were re-called with MiXCR into one record per CDR3 protein. The table has about 530,000 distinct CDR3 sequences, 16% seen once. This sample also belongs to another study, concerning T cells in Graves' hyperthyroidism and ophthalmopathy.

The sequences come from peripheral blood mononuclear cells (PBMCs), collected at new diagnosis, from a patient treated with antithyroid drugs. The receptors were sampled from a woman aged 35 to 60 with Graves disease.

This clonotype was seen repeatedly, ten times or more. The chain employs TRBV7-2 and TRBJ1-2, with D hard to call. The CDR3 totals 13 residues. Germline V gives CDR1 SGHTA, CDR2 FQGNSA. Trimming pared 5 bases from V and 8 bases from J, leaving 15 bases between. CDR3: CASSRPVGLGYTF. The CDR3 DNA is TGTGCCAGCAGCCGACCTGTGGGTTTAGGCTACACCTTC.

This clonotype was recorded at least ten times. The V call is TRBV12-3 or TRBV12-4, the J call TRBJ2-3; 9 bases map to TRBD2. V shed 5 bases, J shed 1 base, and the junction held 13 bases outside the gene matches. The CDR3 extends over 18 amino acids. The DNA for the CDR3 is TGTGCCAGCAGTCCACCCCTGGGGAGACTAGCGGGCACAGATACGCAGTATTTT. The encoded protein is CASSPPLGRLAGTDTQYF.

In its sample, this clonotype was seen many times. V and J are TRBV30 and TRBJ2-5, with D perhaps TRBD1 (5 bases). V was shortened by 0 bases and J by 4 bases, with 9 bases between the two germline ends. The V gene's germline CDR1 is GTSNPN and CDR2 SVGIG (reference sequence). This CDR3 has 13 residues. The CDR3 loop is CAWSVLRGETQYF. The CDR3 DNA follows: TGTGCCTGGAGTGTATTAAGGGGAGAGACCCAGTACTTC.

This clonotype was detected ten times or more. The V and J genes are TRBV30 and TRBJ2-1; 8 bases fit TRBD2. CDR3 size: 14 residues. V shed 3 bases, J shed 5 bases, and the junction held 6 bases outside the gene matches. Germline CDR1 reads GTSNPN; CDR2 reads SVGIG (reference sequence). The chain's CDR3 is CAWRKRGTDNEQFF. The CDR3 DNA reads TGTGCCTGGAGGAAGCGGGGGACCGACAATGAGCAGTTCTTC.

The table lists this clonotype with a few counts. The rearrangement uses TRBV7-2 and TRBJ2-7; 9 positions match TRBD2. The trim removed 8 bases at V and 2 bases at J, leaving 7 bases unmatched. The CDR3 length is 14 residues. Germline-derived CDR1 and CDR2 are SGHTA and FQGNSA. The CDR3 nucleotides read TGTGCCAGCGGACTTAGCGGGGGTACCTACGAGCAGTACTTC. Protein: CASGLSGGTYEQYF.

This clonotype was observed many times. CDR3 protein: CASSSTGTLEGTNTEAFF. The DNA of the CDR3 is TGTGCCAGCAGCTCTACCGGGACTTTAGAAGGGACGAACACTGAAGCTTTCTTT. The rearrangement links TRBV12-3 or TRBV12-4 to TRBJ1-1, with a possible D match to TRBD1 (5 bases). There are 18 residues in the CDR3. Trimming removed 6 bases at V and 1 base at J, with 24 bases between.

The chain is built from TRBV18 and TRBJ2-1; the match to TRBD1 covers 8 bases. Germline loops: CDR1 KGHSH, CDR2 LQKENI. The CDR3 has 14 residues. V shed 5 bases and J 7 bases; nucleotides not matched to a gene: 7. DNA for the CDR3: TGTGCCAGCTCAGCCGGACAGGGTAGAAATGAGCAGTTCTTC. Translating it yields CASSAGQGRNEQFF.

This clonotype was detected many times. The chain joins TRBV15 to TRBJ1-2; D may be TRBD1 (5 bases). CDR3 length equals 15 residues. V shed 1 base and J shed 4 bases, with 13 bases lying between them. Per germline, CDR1 LNHNV and CDR2 YYDKDF (reference sequence). The CDR3 DNA reads TGTGCCACCAGCAGAGGGGAGACAGAACGCTATGGCTACACCTTC. It specifies CATSRGETERYGYTF.

The chain has TRBV7-9 and TRBJ1-1, with TRBD1 identical over 8 bases. The CDR3 runs to 15 residues. Germline lookup yields CDR1 SEHNR and CDR2 FQNEAQ (reference sequence). The trim removed 5 bases at V and 4 bases at J, leaving 9 bases unmatched. The CDR3 region is CASSRGQGDATEAFF. The CDR3 DNA sequence: TGTGCCAGCAGCCGAGGACAGGGTGATGCCACTGAAGCTTTCTTT.

The rearrangement links TRBV19 to TRBJ1-2, with a possible D match to TRBD1 (6 bases). With 10 bases removed from V and 2 bases from J, the gap between germline ends came to 11 bases. In germline, CDR1 is LNHDA, CDR2 SQIVND (reference sequence). This CDR3 has 12 amino acids. The CDR3 DNA is TGTGCCACCGGAGGGGGGAACTATGGCTACACCTTC. Encoded protein: CATGGGNYGYTF.

Many counts were recorded for this clonotype. The chain is built from TRBV28 and TRBJ2-1; tentatively, D is TRBD1 or TRBD2 (5 bases each). Looked up from germline, CDR1 is MDHEN and CDR2 is SYDVKM. The length of the CDR3 is 14 residues. V lost 7 bases to trimming and J lost 6 bases, with 16 bases between them. CDR3 in amino acids: CASTHVQGRNEQFF. The CDR3 nucleotides read TGTGCCAGCACCCACGTGCAGGGACGCAATGAGCAGTTCTTC.

This clonotype was recorded at least ten times. V and J are TRBV12-3 or TRBV12-4 and TRBJ1-2, with D unclear. The CDR3 is 14 residues long. V was cut by 7 bases and J by 4 bases, with 16 bases left in between. CDR3 protein: CASTIFGLSYGYTF. CDR3 sequence (DNA): TGTGCCAGCACCATTTTCGGACTCTCCTATGGCTACACCTTC.

This clonotype has a count of ten or more. This chain connects TRBV20-1 to TRBJ1-4, with 8 bases that match TRBD1. The CDR3 spans 14 residues. V shed 6 bases, J shed 7 bases, and the junction held 10 bases outside the gene matches. CDR1 and CDR2 from the germline V gene are DFQATT and SNEGSKA (reference sequence). The CDR3 DNA reads as TGCAGTGCAGCTCAGGGGGCGAGGGGTGAAAAACTGTTTTTT. The encoded protein is CSAAQGARGEKLFF.

The sample holds many counts of this clonotype. This sequence joins TRBV7-2 and TRBJ2-1; a possible D gene is TRBD1 (5 bases). The CDR3 sequence is 13 residues long. V gave up 8 bases and J gave up 5 bases, with 13 bases separating them. Per germline, CDR1 SGHTA and CDR2 FQGNSA. CDR3 protein: CASATVGDNEQFF. The CDR3 bases are TGTGCCAGCGCCACGGTAGGGGACAATGAGCAGTTCTTC.

This clonotype came up a few times. The J gene is TRBJ1-6, the V gene TRBV5-1; D call uncertain. V gave up 4 bases and J gave up 10 bases, with 12 bases separating them. CDR3 length: 13 amino acids. Per the germline V gene, CDR1 is SGHRS and CDR2 is YFSETQ. This CDR3 is CASSPSGSSPLHF. The CDR3 DNA reads as TGCGCCAGCAGCCCCTCAGGAAGCTCACCCCTCCACTTT.

This clonotype was detected ten times or more. The rearrangement links TRBV6-2 or TRBV6-3 to TRBJ1-2, with D perhaps TRBD1 (6 bases). The CDR3 extends over 16 amino acids. Trimming stripped 0 bases from V and 4 bases from J, with 15 bases between. In germline, CDR1 is MNHEY, CDR2 SVGEGT. The CDR3 DNA reads TGTGCCAGCAGTTACTCGACCGGGGGGCAAAGCTATGGCTACACCTTC. Its protein product is CASSYSTGGQSYGYTF.

In this sample, this clonotype turned up a few times. The chain links TRBV5-1 to TRBJ2-5; TRBD1 is a possible D gene (6 bases). The length of the CDR3 is 16 residues. Germline CDR1 is SGHRS and CDR2 is YFSETQ. Trimming pared 4 bases from V and 0 bases from J, leaving 16 bases between. The CDR3 DNA is TGCGCCAGCAGCCCAGGGGACACCTCGTACCAAGAGACCCAGTACTTC. This translates into CASSPGDTSYQETQYF.

With regard to this clonotype: A much larger clone sits a single nucleotide away, making a read error possible. This chain links TRBV20-1 with TRBJ1-2; D possibly corresponds to TRBD1 (5 bases). This CDR3 region has 14 residues. From germline, CDR1 is DFQATT and CDR2 SNEGSKA (reference sequence). The CDR3: CSAAPGPPNYGCTF. CDR3 sequence (DNA): TGCAGTGCTGCCCCGGGACCTCCGAACTATGGCTGCACCTTC.

This clonotype has at least ten counts. The V call is TRBV19, the J call TRBJ2-1; D possibly corresponds to TRBD2 (6 bases). Germline V gene data show CDR1 as LNHDA and CDR2 as SQIVND (reference sequence). V was trimmed by 9 bases and J by 4 bases, leaving 16 bases between them. The CDR3 totals 14 residues. CDR3 residues: CASSLAGTYNEQFF. The DNA for the CDR3 is TGTGCCAGCAGCTTGGCCGGGACTTACAATGAGCAGTTCTTC.

The chain recombines TRBV6-1 with TRBJ1-4; the D gene is possibly TRBD1 (5 bases). CDR3 length: 14 amino acids. Germline V gene sequence: CDR1 MNHNS, CDR2 SASEGT. The V end lost 5 bases, the J end lost 6 bases, and 13 bases lay between the germline ends. The chain's CDR3 is CASSPRARDEKLFF. The CDR3 DNA follows: TGTGCCAGCAGTCCCAGGGCGAGGGATGAAAAACTGTTTTTT.

This clonotype showed up just a few times. CDR3 in DNA: TGTGCCATCTCCCGGGGAGGGGGCGTTTATGACAATGAGCAGTTCTTC. It encodes CAISRGGGVYDNEQFF. The V call is TRBV10-3, the J call TRBJ2-1; the D gene could be TRBD1 or TRBD2 (7 bases each). The CDR3 has 16 residues. Trimming cost V 8 bases and J 5 bases, with 22 bases left between them. CDR1 and CDR2 (germline): ENHRY, SYGVKD.

This clonotype was recorded at least ten times. The chain recombines TRBV7-9 with TRBJ2-1; 9 bases align to TRBD2. With 7 bases clipped from V and 8 bases from J, the junction kept 9 bases outside the gene matches. The CDR3 extends over 14 amino acids. Germline V lookup: CDR1 SEHNR, CDR2 FQNEAQ (reference sequence). The CDR3 here is CASTVAGGQDEQFF. The DNA of the CDR3 is TGTGCCAGCACAGTGGCGGGGGGGCAGGATGAGCAGTTCTTC.

This sequence joins TRBV30 and TRBJ1-3; D not certain. Looked up from germline, CDR1 is GTSNPN and CDR2 is SVGIG (reference sequence). CDR3 length: 13 amino acids. Trimming pared 4 bases from V and 2 bases from J, leaving 9 bases between. The CDR3 coding sequence is TGTGCCTGGACTGGAACCCCTGGAAACACCATATATTTT. Translated, it gives CAWTGTPGNTIYF.

Details on this clonotype: One end of the junction varies from germline; a read error may be responsible. J is TRBJ1-1 and V is TRBV5-1; D remains unclear. Germline CDR1 SGHRS, CDR2 YFSETQ. The CDR3 has 14 amino acids. CDR3 sequence (DNA): TGTGCCAGCAGCGTGAGGTGGGCGAACACTGAAGCTTTCTTT. This gives the protein CASSVRWANTEAFF.

V and J are TRBV20-1 and TRBJ2-7; 9 nucleotides align to TRBD2. The germline CDR1 and CDR2 sequences are DFQATT and SNEGSKA (reference sequence). V trimming: 5 bases; J trimming: 5 bases; junction bases outside the gene matches: 10. The CDR3 is 14 amino acids. CDR3 sequence: CSAPRELAGDEQYF. The CDR3 DNA sequence: TGCAGTGCTCCCAGGGAGTTAGCGGGGGACGAGCAGTACTTC.

The chain combines TRBV6-1 with TRBJ1-1; D possibly corresponds to TRBD1 (6 bases). The CDR3 extends over 15 amino acids. V was clipped by 8 bases and J by 0 bases, with 16 bases between them. From germline, CDR1 is MNHNS and CDR2 SASEGT. The CDR3: CASSIFRTVNTEAFF. The CDR3 DNA sequence: TGTGCCAGCTCCATATTCCGGACAGTGAACACTGAAGCTTTCTTT.

Ten or more counts support this clonotype. The CDR3 spells CASSRVARNTIYF. The CDR3 DNA sequence: TGTGCCAGCAGCCGCGTGGCTAGAAACACCATATATTTT. This chain uses TRBV3-1 with TRBJ1-3; D call uncertain. From germline, CDR1 is LGHDT and CDR2 YNNKEL (reference sequence). The CDR3 is made up of 13 amino acids. The V end lost 4 bases, the J end lost 5 bases, and 9 bases lay between the germline ends.